Following are 16 T cell receptor beta chains from one sample sequenced in a study of cytomegalovirus exposure and HLA in healthy donors. PCR used 60 Vbeta primers and 13 Jbeta primers. Sequenced by immunoSEQ multiplex PCR; TCRdb stores in-frame clones only, minus some. Of 100,000 to 120,000 clones in the sample, roughly 79% are singletons; the top ten hold about 5.3%. Sequencing was done on a sample of PBMCs. Every receptor here comes from a male donor in good health and CMV-seronegative.

This chain connects TRBV6-5 to TRBJ1-5; D is undetermined. The CDR3 spans 15 residues. Germline V gene sequence: CDR1 MNHEY, CDR2 SVGAGI. Trimming took off 6 bases at V and 0 bases at J, with 12 bases between the two ends. The CDR3 bases are TGTGCCAGCAGCCACGACATTTATAGCAATCAGCCCCAGCATTTT. Its translation: CASSHDIYSNQPQHF.

The chain couples TRBV15 to TRBJ1-3; no clear D. The germline gives CDR1 LNHNV, CDR2 YYDKDF (reference sequence). The ends were cut back, 3 bases at V and 8 bases at J, with 11 bases in the middle. This CDR3 spans 13 amino acids. The CDR3 region has the DNA TGTGCCACCAGCAGCCCGGAGGTGGACACCATATATTTT. It codes for CATSSPEVDTIYF.

The CDR3 coding sequence is TGTGCCAGCAGTCCAGGACAGGCGCCCTACGAGCAGTACTTC. Amino acid sequence: CASSPGQAPYEQYF. V gene TRBV27 combines with J gene TRBJ2-7; 7 bases align to TRBD1. V shed 5 bases, J shed 2 bases, and the junction held 6 bases outside the gene matches. There are 14 residues in the CDR3. Per the germline V gene, CDR1 is MNHEY and CDR2 is SMNVEV (reference sequence).

CDR3 amino acids: CASAPSPGEPQHF. The CDR3 DNA reads TGTGCTAGTGCCCCATCGCCGGGGGAGCCCCAGCATTTT. V and J are TRBV12-5 and TRBJ1-5; a possible D gene is TRBD1 (5 bases). Germline V lookup: CDR1 LGHNT, CDR2 FRNRAP. The V end lost 7 bases, the J end lost 8 bases, and 15 bases lay between the germline ends. The CDR3 runs to 13 residues. The whole variable domain, filled in from reference TRBV12-5 and TRBJ1-5, reads DARVTQTPRHKVTEMGQEVTMRCQPILGHNTVFWYRQTMMQGLELLAYFRNRAPLDDSGMPKDRFSAEMPDATLATLKIQPSEPRDSAVYFCASAPSPGEPQHFGDGTRLSIL.

The V call is TRBV29-1, the J call TRBJ2-3; 10 bases agree with TRBD2. After removal of 3 bases from V and 1 base from J, the junction contained 13 bases not matched to a gene. The CDR3 totals 18 residues. Germline values: CDR1 SQVTM, CDR2 ANQGSEA. The CDR3 sequence is CSVDRLAGAGRRTDTQYF. The CDR3, as DNA: TGCAGCGTTGACCGGCTAGCGGGAGCTGGCCGTCGCACAGATACGCAGTATTTT.

The J gene is TRBJ2-3, the V gene TRBV7-3; D possibly corresponds to TRBD2 (6 bases). This CDR3 has 14 amino acids. Germline loops: CDR1 SGHTA, CDR2 FQGTGA. The V end lost 5 bases, the J end lost 2 bases, and 11 bases lay between the germline ends. CDR3 sequence: CASSPSGPTDTQYF. CDR3 DNA: TGTGCCAGCAGCCCAAGCGGGCCCACAGATACGCAGTATTTT. The complete variable domain, with remaining parts taken from reference TRBV7-3 and TRBJ2-3, reads GAGVSQTPSNKVTEKGKYVELRCDPISGHTALYWYRQSLGQGPEFLIYFQGTGAADDSGLPNDRFFAVRPEGSVSTLKIQRTERGDSAVYLCASSPSGPTDTQYFGPGTRLTVL.

The V and J genes are TRBV7-9 and TRBJ2-3; 12 nucleotides match TRBD2. V was pared by 5 bases and J by 2 bases, with 14 bases of the junction left unmatched. Germline V CDR1 and CDR2: SEHNR, FQNEAQ (reference sequence). The CDR3 is 19 residues long. DNA of the CDR3: TGTGCCAGCAGCCCAGCCCTAGCGGGAGGGTCCTATTACACAGATACGCAGTATTTT. It codes for CASSPALAGGSYYTDTQYF.

The rearrangement uses TRBV4-1 and TRBJ2-1; TRBD2 matches 10 bases. The length of the CDR3 is 18 residues. Germline V gives CDR1 MGHRA, CDR2 YSYEKL. The J segment lost 8 bases and the V segment lost 0 bases, leaving 13 bases of the junction unmatched. In DNA, the CDR3 is TGCGCCAGCAGCCAAGATCGAAGCGGGAGGGCCATTTGGGATGAGCAGTTCTTC. Its translation is CASSQDRSGRAIWDEQFF.

The gene calls are TRBV6-5 and TRBJ1-5; no reliable D call. CDR3 length: 15 amino acids. CDR1 and CDR2 from the germline V gene are MNHEY and SVGAGI. The V end was cut by 6 bases, the J end by 3 bases, with 15 bases between. The CDR3 loop is CASSFSGSSNQPQHF. The DNA for the CDR3 is TGTGCCAGCAGCTTCTCGGGGAGCTCCAATCAGCCCCAGCATTTT.

The chain recombines TRBV6-5 with TRBJ1-6, with D tentatively TRBD1 (5 bases). Germline CDR1 and CDR2: MNHEY and SVGAGI. V lost 4 bases, J lost 13 bases, and 11 bases lay in between. This CDR3 spans 12 amino acids. The CDR3 sequence is CASSFKGTPLHF. CDR3 DNA: TGTGCCAGCAGTTTTAAGGGGACTCCCCTCCACTTT.

The genes are TRBV18 and TRBJ2-1; 10 bases agree with TRBD2. The CDR3 runs to 14 residues. CDR1 KGHSH and CDR2 LQKENI come from the germline V gene. The J segment lost 6 bases and the V segment lost 3 bases, leaving 2 bases of the junction unmatched. The CDR3 coding sequence is TGTGCCAGCTCACCTCTAGCGGGGGCCAATGAGCAGTTCTTC. Its protein is CASSPLAGANEQFF. The full variable domain, with the rest looked up from reference TRBV18 and TRBJ2-1, is NAGVMQNPRHLVRRRGQEARLRCSPMKGHSHVYWYRQLPEEGLKFMVYLQKENIIDESGMPKERFSAEFPKEGPSILRIQQVVRGDSAAYFCASSPLAGANEQFFGPGTRLTVL.

Ten or more counts support this clone. The chain links TRBV10-3 to TRBJ1-1, with D hard to call. Looked up from germline, CDR1 is ENHRY and CDR2 is SYGVKD. V lost 5 bases to trimming and J lost 2 bases, with 9 bases between them. The CDR3 consists of 13 residues. The CDR3 is CAISNPVNTEAFF. As DNA, the CDR3 is TGTGCCATCAGTAATCCAGTCAACACTGAAGCTTTCTTT.

The chain combines TRBV7-9 with TRBJ2-2; D is possibly TRBD2 (7 bases). The CDR3 has 13 residues. The V and J ends lost 11 bases and 6 bases respectively, with 16 bases between them. CDR1 SEHNR and CDR2 FQNEAQ come from the germline V gene (reference sequence). The CDR3 spells CAGGGTNAGELFF. The CDR3 DNA sequence: TGTGCCGGGGGGGGGACAAATGCCGGGGAGCTGTTTTTT.

The CDR3 is CARGLAGGNGNEQFF. The CDR3, as DNA: TGTGCCAGGGGACTAGCGGGAGGCAATGGGAATGAGCAGTTCTTC. The V call is TRBV19, the J call TRBJ2-1; 15 nucleotides agree with TRBD2. The CDR3 extends over 15 amino acids. Germline values: CDR1 LNHDA, CDR2 SQIVND (reference sequence). With V trimmed by 9 bases and J by 7 bases, 7 bases remained unmatched.

The rearrangement links TRBV7-8 to TRBJ2-1; 8 bases are shared with TRBD2. Looked up from germline, CDR1 is SGHVS and CDR2 is FQNEAQ. The trim removed 4 bases at V and 0 bases at J, leaving 8 bases unmatched. This CDR3 is built from 17 residues. This CDR3 is CASSSIAGYSSYNEQFF. CDR3 DNA: TGTGCCAGCAGCTCCATAGCGGGATACAGCTCCTACAATGAGCAGTTCTTC.

The rearrangement joins TRBV9 to TRBJ2-5; TRBD2 matches at 12 bases. Trimming took 4 bases from V and 0 from J; bases not matched to a gene: 13. The CDR3 runs 19 residues. Germline-derived CDR1 and CDR2 are SGDLS and YYNGEE. This CDR3 is CASSRKFGLAGRHQETQYF. The CDR3 region has the DNA TGTGCCAGCAGCCGTAAATTTGGACTAGCGGGGAGACACCAAGAGACCCAGTACTTC.